The rows below give T cell receptor beta chains drawn from one sample of a study of beta chain features in type 1 diabetes. Data came from immunoSEQ multiplex PCR; TCRdb stores just in-frame clones and leaves some out. The repertoire holds over 120,000 clones, with about 10% as singletons. Sequenced material: naive CD4+ T cells from blood. Receptors were obtained from a man aged 18 to 35 in good health. The CDR3 runs from the conserved cysteine through the conserved F or W. A D gene is named only where the DNA matches it firmly. Only part of the rows carry a size: once, few, many, or a class if the clone is expanded.

d_call: NA; clone_size: few; j_call: TRBJ2-1; v_call: TRBV30; cdr3_aa: CAWSANRDREQFF; cdr3_nt: TGTGCCTGGAGTGCCAACAGGGACCGTGAGCAGTTCTTC
d_call: TRBD1; clone_size: few; j_call: TRBJ2-7; v_call: TRBV28; cdr3_aa: CAIQSNRGRYEQYF; cdr3_nt: TGTGCCATCCAGAGTAACAGGGGGAGGTACGAGCAGTACTTC
d_call: NA; clone_size: few; j_call: TRBJ2-7; v_call: TRBV9; cdr3_aa: CASSVYQGYEQYF; cdr3_nt: TGTGCCAGCAGCGTTTATCAGGGGTACGAGCAGTACTTC
d_call: TRBD1; clone_size: few; j_call: TRBJ2-5; v_call: TRBV2; cdr3_aa: CASTGQGETQYF; cdr3_nt: TGTGCCAGCACGGGACAGGGAGAGACCCAGTACTTC
d_call: TRBD1; clone_size: few; j_call: TRBJ1-2; v_call: TRBV29-1; cdr3_aa: CSVTDRGHDGYTF; cdr3_nt: TGCAGCGTGACGGACAGGGGGCATGATGGCTACACCTTC
d_call: TRBD1; clone_size: NA; j_call: TRBJ2-2; v_call: TRBV25-1; cdr3_aa: CASSDPGQGDTGELFF; cdr3_nt: TGTGCCAGCAGTGACCCCGGACAGGGCGATACCGGGGAGCTGTTTTTT
d_call: NA; clone_size: NA; j_call: TRBJ2-1; v_call: TRBV4-1; cdr3_aa: CASSQPLLPDNEQFF; cdr3_nt: TGCGCCAGCAGCCAACCCCTCTTACCGGACAATGAGCAGTTCTTC
d_call: TRBD2; clone_size: NA; j_call: TRBJ2-5; v_call: TRBV5-4; cdr3_aa: CASSTESGGPQETQYF; cdr3_nt: TGTGCCAGCAGCACCGAAAGCGGGGGACCCCAAGAGACCCAGTACTTC
d_call: TRBD1; clone_size: few; j_call: TRBJ1-2; v_call: TRBV27; cdr3_aa: CASSMGTGRANYGYTF; cdr3_nt: TGTGCCAGCAGTATGGGGACAGGCAGAGCTAACTATGGCTACACCTTC
d_call: TRBD1; clone_size: NA; j_call: TRBJ1-2; v_call: TRBV4-3; cdr3_aa: CASSQEKGADGYTF; cdr3_nt: TGCGCCAGCAGCCAAGAGAAGGGGGCGGACGGCTACACCTTC
d_call: NA; clone_size: many; j_call: TRBJ2-7; v_call: TRBV29-1; cdr3_aa: CSVAKGEDYEQYF; cdr3_nt: TGCAGCGTTGCGAAGGGGGAAGACTACGAGCAGTACTTC
d_call: TRBD2; clone_size: NA; j_call: TRBJ2-3; v_call: TRBV6-6; cdr3_aa: CASSTSGGAADTQYF; cdr3_nt: TGTGCCAGCAGTACTAGCGGGGGGGCCGCAGATACGCAGTATTTT
d_call: TRBD1; clone_size: NA; j_call: TRBJ2-2; v_call: TRBV7-6; cdr3_aa: CASSLGQGGTGELFF; cdr3_nt: TGTGCCAGCAGCTTGGGACAGGGAGGAACCGGGGAGCTGTTTTTT
d_call: TRBD1; clone_size: NA; j_call: TRBJ1-6; v_call: TRBV28; cdr3_aa: CASGVGGQGFYNSPLHF; cdr3_nt: TGTGCCAGCGGCGTCGGGGGACAGGGTTTTTATAATTCACCCCTCCACTTT
d_call: TRBD1; clone_size: NA; j_call: TRBJ2-3; v_call: TRBV7-2; cdr3_aa: CASSLGQGASTDTQYF; cdr3_nt: TGTGCCAGCAGCTTAGGACAGGGGGCTAGCACAGATACGCAGTATTTT
d_call: NA; clone_size: NA; j_call: TRBJ2-5; v_call: TRBV18; cdr3_aa: CASSPNVGREETQYF; cdr3_nt: TGTGCCAGCTCACCAAATGTGGGCAGGGAAGAGACCCAGTACTTC
d_call: NA; clone_size: few; j_call: TRBJ2-7; v_call: TRBV7-9; cdr3_aa: CASSLSPASEQYF; cdr3_nt: TGTGCCAGCAGCTTATCTCCCGCCAGTGAGCAGTACTTC
d_call: TRBD2; clone_size: few; j_call: TRBJ2-7; v_call: TRBV25-1; cdr3_aa: CASSVGGGGAYEQYF; cdr3_nt: TGTGCCAGCAGCGTAGGCGGCGGGGGGGCCTACGAGCAGTACTTC
d_call: TRBD1; clone_size: few; j_call: TRBJ2-3; v_call: TRBV7-2; cdr3_aa: CASSPERQGGQYF; cdr3_nt: TGTGCCAGCAGCCCGGAGCGACAGGGCGGGCAGTATTTT
d_call: NA; clone_size: NA; j_call: TRBJ1-1; v_call: TRBV9; cdr3_aa: CASSVRGGNTEAFF; cdr3_nt: TGTGCCAGCAGCGTCAGAGGGGGGAACACTGAAGCTTTCTTT
d_call: TRBD1; clone_size: NA; j_call: TRBJ1-2; v_call: TRBV6-6; cdr3_aa: CASRRTGNYGYTF; cdr3_nt: TGTGCCAGCAGAAGGACAGGGAACTATGGCTACACCTTC
d_call: NA; clone_size: NA; j_call: TRBJ1-2; v_call: TRBV9; cdr3_aa: CASSVGQAAYGYTF; cdr3_nt: TGTGCCAGCAGCGTAGGACAGGCGGCCTATGGCTACACCTTC
d_call: NA; clone_size: NA; j_call: TRBJ1-3; v_call: TRBV7-3; cdr3_aa: CASSLGASSGNTIYF; cdr3_nt: TGTGCCAGCAGCTTAGGGGCGAGTTCTGGAAACACCATATATTTT
d_call: NA; clone_size: few; j_call: TRBJ2-7; v_call: TRBV4-1; cdr3_aa: CASSQEWRVASYEQYF; cdr3_nt: TGCGCCAGCAGCCAAGAGTGGAGGGTAGCGTCCTACGAGCAGTACTTC
d_call: NA; clone_size: few; j_call: TRBJ1-2; v_call: TRBV5-1; cdr3_aa: CASSPRTRREGNYGYTF; cdr3_nt: TGCGCCAGCAGCCCCCGAACGCGAAGGGAGGGGAACTATGGCTACACCTTC
d_call: NA; clone_size: few; j_call: TRBJ1-2; v_call: TRBV6-6; cdr3_aa: CASSARTAHYGYTF; cdr3_nt: TGTGCCAGCAGTGCACGGACAGCTCACTATGGCTACACCTTC
d_call: NA; clone_size: NA; j_call: TRBJ1-1; v_call: TRBV6-5; cdr3_aa: CASTNPRGPEAFF; cdr3_nt: TGTGCCAGCACCAACCCCAGGGGCCCGGAAGCTTTCTTT
d_call: TRBD1; clone_size: few; j_call: TRBJ2-5; v_call: TRBV30; cdr3_aa: CAWGTGGSTQYF; cdr3_nt: TGTGCCTGGGGGACAGGGGGATCGACCCAGTACTTC
d_call: TRBD1; clone_size: few; j_call: TRBJ1-5; v_call: TRBV7-2; cdr3_aa: CASSLVGTANHQPQHF; cdr3_nt: TGTGCCAGCAGCTTAGTTGGGACAGCAAACCATCAGCCCCAGCATTTT
d_call: NA; clone_size: few; j_call: TRBJ2-1; v_call: TRBV18; cdr3_aa: CASSPPLQGGYNEQFF; cdr3_nt: TGTGCCAGCTCACCACCGCTCCAGGGGGGCTACAATGAGCAGTTCTTC
d_call: NA; clone_size: few; j_call: TRBJ1-2; v_call: TRBV5-1; cdr3_aa: CASSTTVNYGYTF; cdr3_nt: TGCGCCAGCAGCACGACAGTGAACTATGGCTACACCTTC
d_call: NA; clone_size: few; j_call: TRBJ2-1; v_call: TRBV5-8; cdr3_aa: CASSLGGLTYNEQFF; cdr3_nt: TGTGCCAGCAGCTTGGGAGGTTTAACCTACAATGAGCAGTTCTTC
d_call: TRBD1; clone_size: NA; j_call: TRBJ2-3; v_call: TRBV2; cdr3_aa: CASRGQGADTQYF; cdr3_nt: TGTGCCAGCAGGGGACAGGGCGCGGATACGCAGTATTTT
d_call: NA; clone_size: few; j_call: TRBJ2-3; v_call: TRBV5-1; cdr3_aa: CASSLWQGLDTQYF; cdr3_nt: TGCGCCAGCAGCTTGTGGCAGGGCCTCGATACGCAGTATTTT
d_call: TRBD2; clone_size: NA; j_call: TRBJ2-3; v_call: TRBV7-2; cdr3_aa: CASSLGSSGGANF; cdr3_nt: TGTGCCAGCAGCTTAGGCTCTAGCGGGGGGGCTAATTTT
d_call: NA; clone_size: few; j_call: TRBJ1-2; v_call: TRBV28; cdr3_aa: CASSLSPGTYGYTF; cdr3_nt: TGTGCCAGCAGTTTATCGCCAGGAACCTATGGCTACACCTTC
d_call: NA; clone_size: NA; j_call: TRBJ2-1; v_call: TRBV6-4; cdr3_aa: CASSQGDSSYNEQFF; cdr3_nt: TGTGCCAGCAGTCAGGGTGATAGCTCCTACAATGAGCAGTTCTTC
d_call: NA; clone_size: few; j_call: TRBJ1-5; v_call: TRBV7-2; cdr3_aa: CASSLVARGPQHF; cdr3_nt: TGTGCCAGCAGCTTAGTAGCCCGGGGGCCCCAGCATTTT
d_call: TRBD1; clone_size: NA; j_call: TRBJ1-6; v_call: TRBV7-6; cdr3_aa: CASSSTPPGQGNSPLHF; cdr3_nt: TGTGCCAGCAGCTCCACCCCGCCGGGACAGGGGAATTCACCCCTCCACTTT